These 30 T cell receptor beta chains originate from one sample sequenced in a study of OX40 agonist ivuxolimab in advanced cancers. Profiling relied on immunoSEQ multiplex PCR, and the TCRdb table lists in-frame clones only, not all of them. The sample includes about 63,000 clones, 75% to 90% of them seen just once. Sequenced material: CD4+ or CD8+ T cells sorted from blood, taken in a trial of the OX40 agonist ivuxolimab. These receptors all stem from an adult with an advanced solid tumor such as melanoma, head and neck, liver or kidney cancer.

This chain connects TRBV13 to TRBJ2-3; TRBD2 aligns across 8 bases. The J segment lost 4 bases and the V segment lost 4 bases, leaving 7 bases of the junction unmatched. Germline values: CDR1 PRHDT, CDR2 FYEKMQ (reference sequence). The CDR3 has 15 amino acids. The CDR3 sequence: CASSSAGGRADTQYF. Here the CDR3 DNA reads TGTGCCAGCAGCTCGGCGGGGGGTCGGGCAGATACGCAGTATTTT. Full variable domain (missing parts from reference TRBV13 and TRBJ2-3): AAGVIQSPRHLIKEKRETATLKCYPIPRHDTVYWYQQGPGQDPQFLISFYEKMQSDKGSIPDRFSAQQFSDYHSELNMSSLELGDSALYFCASSSAGGRADTQYFGPGTRLTVL.

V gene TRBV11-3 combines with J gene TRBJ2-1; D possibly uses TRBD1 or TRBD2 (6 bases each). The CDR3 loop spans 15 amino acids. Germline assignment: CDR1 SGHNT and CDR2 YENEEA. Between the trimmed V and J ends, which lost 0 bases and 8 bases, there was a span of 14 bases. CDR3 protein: CASSLEARGQDEQFF. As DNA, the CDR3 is TGTGCCAGCAGCTTAGAAGCCCGGGGGCAGGATGAGCAGTTCTTC.

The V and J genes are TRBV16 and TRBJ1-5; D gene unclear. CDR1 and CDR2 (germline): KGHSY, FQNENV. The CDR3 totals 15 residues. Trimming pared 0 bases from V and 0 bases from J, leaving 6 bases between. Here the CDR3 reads CASSQSWDSNQPQHF. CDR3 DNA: TGTGCCAGCAGCCAATCGTGGGATAGCAATCAGCCCCAGCATTTT.

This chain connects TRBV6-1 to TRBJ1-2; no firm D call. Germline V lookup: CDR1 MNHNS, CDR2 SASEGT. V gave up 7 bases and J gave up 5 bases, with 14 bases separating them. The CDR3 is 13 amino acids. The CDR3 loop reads CASITSGSYGYTF. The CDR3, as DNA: TGTGCCAGCATTACCAGCGGGAGTTATGGCTACACCTTC.

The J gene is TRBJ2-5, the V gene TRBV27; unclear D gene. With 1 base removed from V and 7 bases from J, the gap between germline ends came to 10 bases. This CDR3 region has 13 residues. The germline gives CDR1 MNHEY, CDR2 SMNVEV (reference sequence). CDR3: CASSLFGSRTQYF. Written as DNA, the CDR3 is TGTGCCAGCAGTTTATTCGGGTCGCGGACCCAGTACTTC.

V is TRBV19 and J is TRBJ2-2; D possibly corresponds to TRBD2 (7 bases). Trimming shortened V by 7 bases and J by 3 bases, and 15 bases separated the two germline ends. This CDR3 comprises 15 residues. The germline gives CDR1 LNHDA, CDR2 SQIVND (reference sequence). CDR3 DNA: TGTGCCAGTACCCTGGGGGGGGCTCACACCGGGGAGCTGTTTTTT. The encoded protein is CASTLGGAHTGELFF.

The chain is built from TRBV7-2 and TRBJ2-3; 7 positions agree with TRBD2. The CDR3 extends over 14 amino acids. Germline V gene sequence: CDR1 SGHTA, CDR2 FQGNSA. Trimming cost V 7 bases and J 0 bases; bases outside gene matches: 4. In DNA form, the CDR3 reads TGTGCCAGCACCAGACTAGCTAGCACAGATACGCAGTATTTT. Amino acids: CASTRLASTDTQYF.

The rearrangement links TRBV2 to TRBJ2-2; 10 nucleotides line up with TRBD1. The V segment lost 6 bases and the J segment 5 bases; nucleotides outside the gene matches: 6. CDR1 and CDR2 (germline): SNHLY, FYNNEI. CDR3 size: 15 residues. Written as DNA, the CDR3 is TGTGCCAGCAGGGCCGACAGGGGGCTTACCGGGGAGCTGTTTTTT. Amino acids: CASRADRGLTGELFF.

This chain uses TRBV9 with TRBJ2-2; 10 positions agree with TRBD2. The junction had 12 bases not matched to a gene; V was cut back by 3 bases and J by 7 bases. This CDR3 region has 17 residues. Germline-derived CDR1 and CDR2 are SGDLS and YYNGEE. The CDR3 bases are TGTGCCAGCAGCGGCACATATAGCGGGAGGTATCGCGGGGAGCTGTTTTTT. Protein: CASSGTYSGRYRGELFF. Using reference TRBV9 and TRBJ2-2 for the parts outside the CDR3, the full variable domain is DSGVTQTPKHLITATGQRVTLRCSPRSGDLSVYWYQQSLDQGLQFLIQYYNGEERAKGNILERFSAQQFPDLHSELNLSSLELGDSALYFCASSGTYSGRYRGELFFGEGSRLTVL.

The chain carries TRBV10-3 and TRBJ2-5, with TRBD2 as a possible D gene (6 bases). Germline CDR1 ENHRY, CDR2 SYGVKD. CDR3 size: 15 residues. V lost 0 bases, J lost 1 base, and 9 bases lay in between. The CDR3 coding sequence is TGTGCCATCAGTGAGTCGACTAGTTCCCAAGAGACCCAGTACTTC. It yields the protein CAISESTSSQETQYF.

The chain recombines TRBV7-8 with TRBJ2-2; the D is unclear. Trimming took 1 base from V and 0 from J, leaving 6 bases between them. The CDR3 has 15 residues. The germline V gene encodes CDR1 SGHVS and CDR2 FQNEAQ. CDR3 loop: CASSLVSANTGELFF. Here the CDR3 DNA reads TGTGCCAGCAGCTTAGTTTCCGCGAACACCGGGGAGCTGTTTTTT.

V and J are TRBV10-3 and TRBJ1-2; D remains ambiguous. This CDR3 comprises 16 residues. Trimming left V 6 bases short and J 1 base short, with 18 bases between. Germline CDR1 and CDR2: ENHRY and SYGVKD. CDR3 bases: TGTGCCATCAGCCCAGACACTAGACGATTTAACTATGGCTACACCTTC. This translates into CAISPDTRRFNYGYTF.

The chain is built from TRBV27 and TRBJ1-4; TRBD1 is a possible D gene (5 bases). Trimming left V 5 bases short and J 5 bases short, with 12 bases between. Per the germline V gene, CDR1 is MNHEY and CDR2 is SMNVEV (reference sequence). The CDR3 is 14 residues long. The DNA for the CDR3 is TGTGCCAGCAGTCCCCTCGGGGCGAATGAAAAACTGTTTTTT. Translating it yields CASSPLGANEKLFF. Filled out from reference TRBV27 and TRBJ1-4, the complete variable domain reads EAQVTQNPRYLITVTGKKLTVTCSQNMNHEYMSWYRQDPGLGLRQIYYSMNVEVTDKGDVPEGYKVSRKEKRNFPLILESPSPNQTSLYFCASSPLGANEKLFFGSGTQLSVL.

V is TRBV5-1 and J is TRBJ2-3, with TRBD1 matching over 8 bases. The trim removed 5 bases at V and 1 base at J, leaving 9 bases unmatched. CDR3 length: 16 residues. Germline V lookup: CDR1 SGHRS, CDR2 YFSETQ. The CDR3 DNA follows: TGCGCCAGCAGGGACCCAGGGGGCGCGGGCACAGATACGCAGTATTTT. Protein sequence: CASRDPGGAGTDTQYF.

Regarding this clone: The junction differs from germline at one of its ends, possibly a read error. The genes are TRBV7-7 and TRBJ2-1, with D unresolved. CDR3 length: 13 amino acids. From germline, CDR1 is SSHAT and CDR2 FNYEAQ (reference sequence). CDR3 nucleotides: TGTGCTAGCAGCCCAGGCTTCCAGAATGAGCAGTTCTTC. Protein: CASSPGFQNEQFF.

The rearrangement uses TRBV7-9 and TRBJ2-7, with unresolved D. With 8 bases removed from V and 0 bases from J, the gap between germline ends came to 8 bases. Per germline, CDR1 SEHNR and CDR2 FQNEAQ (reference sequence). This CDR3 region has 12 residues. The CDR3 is CASSRSSYEQYF. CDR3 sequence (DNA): TGTGCCAGCTCCAGGAGCTCCTACGAGCAGTACTTC.

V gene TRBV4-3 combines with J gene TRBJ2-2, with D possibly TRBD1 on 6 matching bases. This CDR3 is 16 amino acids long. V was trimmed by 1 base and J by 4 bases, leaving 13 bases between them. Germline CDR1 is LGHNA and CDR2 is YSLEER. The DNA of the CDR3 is TGCGCCAGCAGCCAAGTGCTAGGGGGTGGCACCGGGGAGCTGTTTTTT. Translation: CASSQVLGGGTGELFF.

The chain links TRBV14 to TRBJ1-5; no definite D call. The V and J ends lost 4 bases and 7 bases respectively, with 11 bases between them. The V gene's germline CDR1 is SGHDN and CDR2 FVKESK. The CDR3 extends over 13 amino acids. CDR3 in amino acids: CASSPGRLQPQHF. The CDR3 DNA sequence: TGTGCCAGCAGCCCCGGAAGGCTACAGCCCCAGCATTTT. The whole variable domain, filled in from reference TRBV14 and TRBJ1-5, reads EAGVTQFPSHSVIEKGQTVTLRCDPISGHDNLYWYRRVMGKEIKFLLHFVKESKQDESGMPNNRFLAERTGGTYSTLKVQPAELEDSGVYFCASSPGRLQPQHFGDGTRLSIL.

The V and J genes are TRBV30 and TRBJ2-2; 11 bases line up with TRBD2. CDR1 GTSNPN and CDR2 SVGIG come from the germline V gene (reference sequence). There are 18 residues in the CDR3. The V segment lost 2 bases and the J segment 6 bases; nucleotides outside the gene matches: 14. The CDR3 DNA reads TGTGCCTGGAGTCCCCCCCCCACTAGCGGGAGTTTATCCGGGGAGCTGTTTTTT. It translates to CAWSPPPTSGSLSGELFF.

The CDR3 region has the DNA TGCAGTGCTGAAAACTACAATGAGCAGTTCTTC. Translating it yields CSAENYNEQFF. V and J are TRBV20-1 and TRBJ2-1; D unresolved. Germline CDR1 reads DFQATT; CDR2 reads SNEGSKA (reference sequence). The V and J ends lost 5 bases and 3 bases respectively, with 5 bases between them. The CDR3 is made up of 11 amino acids.

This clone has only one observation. This chain's CDR3 is CSVRTGLNYGYTF. As DNA, the CDR3 is TGCAGCGTCCGGACAGGCCTTAACTATGGCTACACCTTC. V is TRBV29-1 and J is TRBJ1-2; 7 bases map to TRBD1. The V gene end was trimmed by 6 bases and the J gene end by 1 base; junction bases not matched to a gene: 5. This CDR3 spans 13 amino acids. Germline V lookup: CDR1 SQVTM, CDR2 ANQGSEA.

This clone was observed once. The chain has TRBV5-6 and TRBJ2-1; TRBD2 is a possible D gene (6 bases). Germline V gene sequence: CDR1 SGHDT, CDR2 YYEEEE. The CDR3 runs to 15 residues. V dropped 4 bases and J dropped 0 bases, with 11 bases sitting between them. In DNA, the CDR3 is TGTGCCAGCAGCAGGAGGGCCAGCTCCTACAATGAGCAGTTCTTC. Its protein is CASSRRASSYNEQFF.

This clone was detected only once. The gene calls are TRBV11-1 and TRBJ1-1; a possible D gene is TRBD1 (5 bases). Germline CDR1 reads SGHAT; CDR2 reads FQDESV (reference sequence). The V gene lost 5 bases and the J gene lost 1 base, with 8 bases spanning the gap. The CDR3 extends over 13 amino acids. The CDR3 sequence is CASSHRGNTEAFF. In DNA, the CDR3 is TGTGCCAGCAGCCATAGGGGGAACACTGAAGCTTTCTTT. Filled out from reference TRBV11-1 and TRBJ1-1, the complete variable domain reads EAEVAQSPRYKITEKSQAVAFWCDPISGHATLYWYRQILGQGPELLVQFQDESVVDDSQLPKDRFSAERLKGVDSTLKIQPAELGDSAMYLCASSHRGNTEAFFGQGTRLTVV.

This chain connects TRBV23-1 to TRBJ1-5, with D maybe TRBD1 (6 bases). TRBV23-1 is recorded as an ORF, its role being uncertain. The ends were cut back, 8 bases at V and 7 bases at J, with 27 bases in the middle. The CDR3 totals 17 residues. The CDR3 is CASPAYVGHPLRQPQHF. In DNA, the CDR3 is TGCGCCAGCCCTGCGTATGTGGGACATCCCCTTCGGCAGCCCCAGCATTTT.

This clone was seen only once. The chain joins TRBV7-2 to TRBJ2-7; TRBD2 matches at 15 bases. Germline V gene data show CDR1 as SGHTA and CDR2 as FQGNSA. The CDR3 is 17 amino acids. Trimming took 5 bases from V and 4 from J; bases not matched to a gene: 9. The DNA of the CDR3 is TGTGCCAGCAGCCCCGGACTAGCGGGAGGGCCAGCATACGAGCAGTACTTC. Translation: CASSPGLAGGPAYEQYF.

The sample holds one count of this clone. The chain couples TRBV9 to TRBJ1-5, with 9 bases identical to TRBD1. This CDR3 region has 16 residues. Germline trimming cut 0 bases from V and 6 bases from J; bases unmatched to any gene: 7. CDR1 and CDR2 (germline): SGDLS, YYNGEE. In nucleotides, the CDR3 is TGTGCCAGCAGCGTAGGACGGACAGGGGTCGGTCAGCCCCAGCATTTT. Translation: CASSVGRTGVGQPQHF.

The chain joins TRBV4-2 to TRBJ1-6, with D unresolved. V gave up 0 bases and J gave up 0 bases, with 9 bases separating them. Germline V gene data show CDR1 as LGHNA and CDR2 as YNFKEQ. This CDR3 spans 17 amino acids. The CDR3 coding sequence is TGTGCCAGCAGCCAAGAGTCCGGCAGCTCCTATAATTCACCCCTCCACTTT. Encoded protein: CASSQESGSSYNSPLHF.

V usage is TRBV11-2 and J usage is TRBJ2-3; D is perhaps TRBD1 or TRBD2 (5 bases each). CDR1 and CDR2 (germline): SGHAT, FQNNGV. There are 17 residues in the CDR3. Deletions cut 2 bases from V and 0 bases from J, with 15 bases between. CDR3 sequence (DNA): TGTGCCAGCAGCTTAAATGGTGGGGGTAGGAGCACAGATACGCAGTATTTT. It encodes CASSLNGGGRSTDTQYF.

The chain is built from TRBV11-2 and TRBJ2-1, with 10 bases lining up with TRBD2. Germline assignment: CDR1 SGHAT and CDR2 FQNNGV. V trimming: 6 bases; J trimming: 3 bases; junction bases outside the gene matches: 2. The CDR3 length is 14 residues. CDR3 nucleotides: TGTGCCAGCAGACCTAGCGGGAGCTACAATGAGCAGTTCTTC. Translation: CASRPSGSYNEQFF.

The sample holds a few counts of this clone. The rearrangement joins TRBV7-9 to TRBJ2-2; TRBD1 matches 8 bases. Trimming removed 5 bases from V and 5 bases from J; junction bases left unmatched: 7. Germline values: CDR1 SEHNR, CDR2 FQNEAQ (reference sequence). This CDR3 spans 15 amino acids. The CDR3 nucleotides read TGTGCCAGCAGCCAACCAGGGGGCTATACCGGGGAGCTGTTTTTT. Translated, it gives CASSQPGGYTGELFF.